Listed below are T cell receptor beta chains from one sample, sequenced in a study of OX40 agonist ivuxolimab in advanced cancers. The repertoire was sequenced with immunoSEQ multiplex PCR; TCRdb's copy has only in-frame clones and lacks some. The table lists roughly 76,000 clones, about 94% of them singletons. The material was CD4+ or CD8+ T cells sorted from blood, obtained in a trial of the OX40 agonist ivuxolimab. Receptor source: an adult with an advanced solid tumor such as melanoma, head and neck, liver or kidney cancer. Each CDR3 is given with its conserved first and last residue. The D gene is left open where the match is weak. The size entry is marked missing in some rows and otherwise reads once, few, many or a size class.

CDR3 DNA: TGTGCTAGTGGTTTGTCGGGGGTAGGGGACCACGAGCAGTACTTC
CDR3 protein: CASGLSGVGDHEQYF
V gene: TRBV12-5
D gene: NA
clone size: NA
J gene: TRBJ2-7

CDR3 DNA: TGTGCCAGCAGTACTGGACTAGCGGGGGGCAACGAGCAGTACTTC
CDR3 protein: CASSTGLAGGNEQYF
V gene: TRBV13
D gene: TRBD2
clone size: NA
J gene: TRBJ2-7

CDR3 DNA: TGTGCCAGCAGCGTAGGGGCCGCTGATAATGAAAAACTGTTTTTT
CDR3 protein: CASSVGAADNEKLFF
V gene: TRBV9
D gene: NA
clone size: NA
J gene: TRBJ1-4

CDR3 DNA: TGTGCCACCAGCAGAGATCGTAACCCCGAGGGCGAGCAGTACTTC
CDR3 protein: CATSRDRNPEGEQYF
V gene: TRBV15
D gene: NA
clone size: NA
J gene: TRBJ2-7

CDR3 DNA: TGTGCCAGCAGCTTAATAGCGGGGGCGGAAGAAGGGGAGCTGTTTTTT
CDR3 protein: CASSLIAGAEEGELFF
V gene: TRBV7-2
D gene: TRBD2
clone size: once
J gene: TRBJ2-2

CDR3 DNA: TGTGCCAGCAGCCGCGCTGATACGCAGTATTTT
CDR3 protein: CASSRADTQYF
V gene: TRBV7-9
D gene: NA
clone size: NA
J gene: TRBJ2-3

CDR3 DNA: TGTGCCAGCTCACCTGACACCGGGGAGCTGTTTTTT
CDR3 protein: CASSPDTGELFF
V gene: TRBV18
D gene: NA
clone size: NA
J gene: TRBJ2-2

CDR3 DNA: TGTGCCAGCAGCGTAGGGGACAACTATGGCTACACCTTC
CDR3 protein: CASSVGDNYGYTF
V gene: TRBV9
D gene: NA
clone size: NA
J gene: TRBJ1-2

CDR3 DNA: TGTGCCAGCAGCTTAGGGCAGGGGCTCGATACGCAGTATTTT
CDR3 protein: CASSLGQGLDTQYF
V gene: TRBV11-2
D gene: NA
clone size: NA
J gene: TRBJ2-3

CDR3 DNA: TGTGCCTGGAGTTCCCCCCGGATAGGCACAGATACGCAGTATTTT
CDR3 protein: CAWSSPRIGTDTQYF
V gene: TRBV30
D gene: NA
clone size: NA
J gene: TRBJ2-3

CDR3 DNA: TGTGCCAGCAGCTTTAGACCAGATACGCAGTATTTT
CDR3 protein: CASSFRPDTQYF
V gene: TRBV11-2
D gene: NA
clone size: NA
J gene: TRBJ2-3

CDR3 DNA: TGTGCCAGCAGCTTAGCAAGCGGGGGATACTCCTACGAGCAGTACTTC
CDR3 protein: CASSLASGGYSYEQYF
V gene: TRBV7-9
D gene: TRBD2
clone size: NA
J gene: TRBJ2-7

CDR3 DNA: TGCAGCGTTGAGGGGGGCGTCTATGGCTACACCTTC
CDR3 protein: CSVEGGVYGYTF
V gene: TRBV29-1
D gene: NA
clone size: NA
J gene: TRBJ1-2

CDR3 DNA: TGTGCCAGCTCACCTACGCGGGGGTTGAGTAATGAAAAACTGTTTTTT
CDR3 protein: CASSPTRGLSNEKLFF
V gene: TRBV18
D gene: NA
clone size: NA
J gene: TRBJ1-4

CDR3 DNA: TGTGCCATCAGTGATAGTTGGACTAGCGGGGGGCCCACAGATACGCAGTATTTT
CDR3 protein: CAISDSWTSGGPTDTQYF
V gene: TRBV10-3
D gene: TRBD2
clone size: NA
J gene: TRBJ2-3

CDR3 DNA: TGCGCCAGCAGCCAAGAGACTAGCGGGGGGGCCGACACCGGGGAGCTGTTTTTT
CDR3 protein: CASSQETSGGADTGELFF
V gene: TRBV4-3
D gene: TRBD2
clone size: NA
J gene: TRBJ2-2

CDR3 DNA: TGTGCCGCCCGGGGCAGGGGTTTCTACGAGCAGTACTTC
CDR3 protein: CAARGRGFYEQYF
V gene: TRBV28
D gene: NA
clone size: NA
J gene: TRBJ2-7

CDR3 DNA: TGTGCCAGCAGCGTAACCAGGGAGGAGACCTACAATGAGCAGTTCTTC
CDR3 protein: CASSVTREETYNEQFF
V gene: TRBV9
D gene: NA
clone size: NA
J gene: TRBJ2-1

CDR3 DNA: TGTGCCAGCAGTTACGGAATGAACACTGAAGCTTTCTTT
CDR3 protein: CASSYGMNTEAFF
V gene: TRBV6-5
D gene: NA
clone size: NA
J gene: TRBJ1-1

CDR3 DNA: TGTGCCAGTCACGGGGAGAACACTGAAGCTTTCTTT
CDR3 protein: CASHGENTEAFF
V gene: TRBV9
D gene: NA
clone size: NA
J gene: TRBJ1-1

CDR3 DNA: TGTGCCAGCACAATAGCGGGTACCTACGAGCAGTACTTC
CDR3 protein: CASTIAGTYEQYF
V gene: TRBV6-1
D gene: TRBD2
clone size: NA
J gene: TRBJ2-7

CDR3 DNA: TGCGCCAGCAGGGGGTCGGGGAACACTGAAGCTTTCTTT
CDR3 protein: CASRGSGNTEAFF
V gene: TRBV5-1
D gene: NA
clone size: NA
J gene: TRBJ1-1

CDR3 DNA: TGTGCCAGCAGCGCGCCGGTCCCCACCGGGGAGCTGTTTTTT
CDR3 protein: CASSAPVPTGELFF
V gene: TRBV21-1
D gene: NA
clone size: NA
J gene: TRBJ2-2

CDR3 DNA: TGTGCCAGCAGCTTAGGGCTCAGGGGCGACGAGCAGTACTTC
CDR3 protein: CASSLGLRGDEQYF
V gene: TRBV27
D gene: NA
clone size: NA
J gene: TRBJ2-7

CDR3 DNA: TGTGCCAGCAGCTTAGGAGGGGAAGCCTACGAGCAGTACTTC
CDR3 protein: CASSLGGEAYEQYF
V gene: TRBV11-3
D gene: NA
clone size: NA
J gene: TRBJ2-7

CDR3 DNA: TGCAGTGCTTGGGGGGGCACTGAAGCTTTCTTT
CDR3 protein: CSAWGGTEAFF
V gene: TRBV20-1
D gene: NA
clone size: NA
J gene: TRBJ1-1

CDR3 DNA: TGTGCCAGCAGCTTAGACGGACTAGCGGGGAGAGAGACCCAGTACTTC
CDR3 protein: CASSLDGLAGRETQYF
V gene: TRBV7-8
D gene: TRBD2
clone size: NA
J gene: TRBJ2-5

CDR3 DNA: TGTGCCAGCAGCCCCCGGCGACAGGGGGCGGGTTACGAGCAGTACTTC
CDR3 protein: CASSPRRQGAGYEQYF
V gene: TRBV7-9
D gene: TRBD1
clone size: NA
J gene: TRBJ2-7

CDR3 DNA: TGTGCCAGCGCCCCGGGACAGGGGATCGATGAGCAGTTCTTC
CDR3 protein: CASAPGQGIDEQFF
V gene: TRBV9
D gene: TRBD1
clone size: once
J gene: TRBJ2-1

CDR3 DNA: TGTGCCAGCGGGCTTTCCGGGACAGGGAACGAGCAGTACTTC
CDR3 protein: CASGLSGTGNEQYF
V gene: TRBV6-1
D gene: TRBD1
clone size: NA
J gene: TRBJ2-7

CDR3 DNA: TGTGCCAGCAGCCCAGGGATGTGGAATCAGCCCCAGCATTTT
CDR3 protein: CASSPGMWNQPQHF
V gene: TRBV11-2
D gene: NA
clone size: once
J gene: TRBJ1-5

CDR3 DNA: TGCGCCAGCAGCCAAGATCCCACGGGACAGGGGGCTGGAGAGCAGTACTTC
CDR3 protein: CASSQDPTGQGAGEQYF
V gene: TRBV4-1
D gene: TRBD1
clone size: NA
J gene: TRBJ2-7

CDR3 DNA: TGTGCCAGCAGCGTAGCGGGGGTAAGCACAGATACGCAGTATTTT
CDR3 protein: CASSVAGVSTDTQYF
V gene: TRBV4-2
D gene: TRBD2
clone size: medium-sized
J gene: TRBJ2-3

CDR3 DNA: TGTGCCAGCAGCTCCCCAGGCCACGAAGCTTTCTTT
CDR3 protein: CASSSPGHEAFF
V gene: TRBV5-5
D gene: NA
clone size: few
J gene: TRBJ1-1

CDR3 DNA: TGTGCCAGCACCCGGACTAGCGGGGCACAGGAGCAGTTCTTC
CDR3 protein: CASTRTSGAQEQFF
V gene: TRBV7-8
D gene: TRBD2
clone size: NA
J gene: TRBJ2-1

CDR3 DNA: TGTGCCAGCAGCGCAGACAGGGGGCCTGGAAACACCATATATTTT
CDR3 protein: CASSADRGPGNTIYF
V gene: TRBV7-6
D gene: TRBD1
clone size: NA
J gene: TRBJ1-3

CDR3 DNA: TGTGCCAGCAGTCCCTCGTTTGGGGACGGGGGGACTGAAGCTTTCTTT
CDR3 protein: CASSPSFGDGGTEAFF
V gene: TRBV27
D gene: NA
clone size: once
J gene: TRBJ1-1

CDR3 DNA: TGCGCCAGCAGTAGGCCCGGATTGGGGGGGAGAAACGAGCAGTACTTC
CDR3 protein: CASSRPGLGGRNEQYF
V gene: TRBV10-2
D gene: TRBD2
clone size: NA
J gene: TRBJ2-7

CDR3 DNA: TGTGCCAGCAGCTCCGCCATTGCCGGGACAGCCTACAATGAGCAGTTCTTC
CDR3 protein: CASSSAIAGTAYNEQFF
V gene: TRBV7-6
D gene: TRBD1
clone size: NA
J gene: TRBJ2-1

CDR3 DNA: TGTGCCAGCAGAGCGACAGGGGGCGTTCAGCCCCAGCATTTT
CDR3 protein: CASRATGGVQPQHF
V gene: TRBV6-5
D gene: TRBD1
clone size: NA
J gene: TRBJ1-5

CDR3 DNA: TGCGCCAGCAGCTCGGGACAGGACGAGGGAGCTTTCTTT
CDR3 protein: CASSSGQDEGAFF
V gene: TRBV5-1
D gene: TRBD1
clone size: NA
J gene: TRBJ1-1

CDR3 DNA: TGTGCCAGCAGCTTACCGCTAGCGGAGGGGGATACAGAGACCCAGTACTTC
CDR3 protein: CASSLPLAEGDTETQYF
V gene: TRBV7-8
D gene: NA
clone size: NA
J gene: TRBJ2-5

CDR3 DNA: TGTGCCAGCAGTTGGGGCTCAGAGAACACTGAAGCTTTCTTT
CDR3 protein: CASSWGSENTEAFF
V gene: TRBV6-5
D gene: NA
clone size: NA
J gene: TRBJ1-1

CDR3 DNA: TGCAGCGTTGAAGGTCAGGTAGGGTGGGAGACCCAGTACTTC
CDR3 protein: CSVEGQVGWETQYF
V gene: TRBV29-1
D gene: NA
clone size: once
J gene: TRBJ2-5

CDR3 DNA: TGTGCCAGCAGCGTAGGCGGGGGGCTAGCCAAAAACATTCAGTACTTC
CDR3 protein: CASSVGGGLAKNIQYF
V gene: TRBV9
D gene: TRBD2
clone size: NA
J gene: TRBJ2-4

CDR3 DNA: TGTGCCAGCAGCTATGGGGGGGATGAGCAGTTCTTC
CDR3 protein: CASSYGGDEQFF
V gene: TRBV7-2
D gene: TRBD2
clone size: NA
J gene: TRBJ2-1

CDR3 DNA: TGTGCCAGCAGCTCCGGAGGCGAGCAGTACTTC
CDR3 protein: CASSSGGEQYF
V gene: TRBV7-6
D gene: NA
clone size: NA
J gene: TRBJ2-7

CDR3 DNA: TGCGCCAGCAGCTTGGTGGGGGAAACCTACGAGCAGTACTTC
CDR3 protein: CASSLVGETYEQYF
V gene: TRBV5-1
D gene: NA
clone size: NA
J gene: TRBJ2-7

CDR3 DNA: TGTGCCAGCAGCTTAGCGCCAGGGACAGGGAGGAGTGGCTACACCTTC
CDR3 protein: CASSLAPGTGRSGYTF
V gene: TRBV7-9
D gene: TRBD1
clone size: NA
J gene: TRBJ1-2

CDR3 DNA: TGCGCCAGCAGCTTCACCTCCTACGAGCAGTACTTC
CDR3 protein: CASSFTSYEQYF
V gene: TRBV5-1
D gene: NA
clone size: NA
J gene: TRBJ2-7

CDR3 DNA: TGTGCCAGTAGTTCGGGACAGACGAACACTGAAGCTTTCTTT
CDR3 protein: CASSSGQTNTEAFF
V gene: TRBV19
D gene: TRBD1
clone size: once
J gene: TRBJ1-1

CDR3 DNA: TGTGCCAGCAGCCGGACAGGGGAAAACTATGGCTACACCTTC
CDR3 protein: CASSRTGENYGYTF
V gene: TRBV14
D gene: TRBD1
clone size: NA
J gene: TRBJ1-2